This T cell receptor beta chain was recovered during a study of CD8+ T cells in alopecia areata. General study results and limits: Especially in alopecia totalis/universalis, lesional scalp showed greater clonality than normal scalp did. Sequence data from scalp samples additionally include resident alphabeta T cells of normal skin.

Of note for this clone: Its specificity is not known.

RNA extraction and reverse transcription yielded cDNA as sequencing template. Assay: immunoSEQ multiplex PCR; the TCRdb copy retains only in-frame clones and omits some. Of 90,000 to 150,000 clones listed, less than 70% are singletons. Germline values: CDR1 MDHEN, CDR2 SYDVKM. Between the trimmed V and J ends, which lost 3 bases and 5 bases, there was a span of 16 bases. The CDR3 extends over 15 amino acids. Sequencing was carried out using CD4+ T cells sorted from blood. This TCR derives from a human donor in good health. This chain links TRBV28 with TRBJ2-5, with D uncertain. The CDR3 coding sequence is TGTGCCAGCAGTTTCCCGGACGTGGTTCGGGAGACCCAGTACTTC. Its translation is CASSFPDVVRETQYF.